This T cell receptor (beta chain) was recovered during a study of OX40 agonist ivuxolimab in advanced cancers. Of note for this clone: Its antigen is unidentified.

Here immunoSEQ multiplex PCR was the method, and the copy in TCRdb shows in-frame clones only, minus some. The sample carries 45,000 to 50,000 clones, around nine tenths recorded once. CDR1 and CDR2 from the germline V gene are MNHEY and SVGAGI. V lost 6 bases and J lost 6; bases outside the gene matches: 11. This CDR3 contains 15 residues. Findings of the study overall: Averaging showed that CD8+ T cells had more expanded clones than CD4+ did.

The specimen comprised CD4+ or CD8+ T cells sorted from blood, sampled in a trial of the OX40 agonist ivuxolimab. The receptor was derived from an adult with an advanced solid tumor such as melanoma, head and neck, liver or kidney cancer. The chain uses TRBV6-5 and TRBJ2-1, with 7 bases fitting TRBD2. The CDR3 here is CASRRKVGGGNEQFF. As DNA, the CDR3 is TGTGCCAGCAGGAGAAAAGTTGGGGGGGGCAATGAGCAGTTCTTC.